A single sample gave rise to the 15 T cell receptor beta chains below, sequenced in a study of blood T cell repertoires in COVID-19. Profiling relied on immunoSEQ multiplex PCR, and the TCRdb table lists in-frame clones only, not all of them. The sample lists roughly 350,000 clones, more than 75% occurring once. The specimen sequenced was peripheral blood. These receptors were obtained from a woman aged 45 to 65 with active or convalescent COVID-19.

The rearrangement joins TRBV6-5 to TRBJ1-5; D remains ambiguous. CDR1 and CDR2 (germline): MNHEY, SVGAGI. V shed 8 bases and J shed 0 bases, with 14 bases lying between them. CDR3 length: 15 amino acids. CDR3 sequence reads: CASGVQMLSNQPQHF. The CDR3 DNA sequence: TGTGCCAGCGGAGTGCAGATGCTTAGCAATCAGCCCCAGCATTTT.

J is TRBJ1-1 and V is TRBV18, with 9 bases that match TRBD1. CDR1 is KGHSH, CDR2 LQKENI, per germline. The J segment lost 8 bases and the V segment lost 3 bases, leaving 7 bases of the junction unmatched. CDR3 length: 14 residues. CDR3: CASSPITGTGEAFF. CDR3 DNA sequence: TGTGCCAGCTCACCTATCACCGGGACAGGGGAAGCTTTCTTT.

The chain joins TRBV6-1 to TRBJ1-6; D may be TRBD1 (5 bases). V gave up 3 bases and J gave up 10 bases, with 16 bases separating them. CDR1 is MNHNS and CDR2 is SASEGT in the germline V gene. The CDR3 has 15 residues. The CDR3 DNA sequence: TGTGCCAGCAGTGACACAGGTTTAAGTATGTCACCCCTCCACTTT. This encodes CASSDTGLSMSPLHF.

The table lists this clone with many counts. The gene calls are TRBV7-9 and TRBJ2-4; 8 nucleotides line up with TRBD1. CDR1 SEHNR and CDR2 FQNEAQ come from the germline V gene (reference sequence). Unmatched junction bases numbered 14, after V lost 5 bases and J lost 8 bases. This CDR3 has 16 amino acids. The CDR3 here is CASSGIGRQGLDIQYF. CDR3 DNA: TGTGCCAGCAGCGGGATCGGGAGACAGGGGTTGGACATTCAGTACTTC. Complete variable domain (other parts from reference TRBV7-9 and TRBJ2-4): DTGVSQNPRHKITKRGQNVTFRCDPISEHNRLYWYRQTLGQGPEFLTYFQNEAQLEKSRLLSDRFSAERPKGSFSTLEIQRTEQGDSAMYLCASSGIGRQGLDIQYFGAGTRLSVL.

This sequence joins TRBV5-1 and TRBJ2-2; weak D call: TRBD2 (6 bases). Trimming stripped 2 bases from V and 0 bases from J, with 11 bases between. The CDR3 length is 16 residues. CDR1 is SGHRS and CDR2 is YFSETQ in the germline V gene. The CDR3 DNA follows: TGCGCCAGCAGCTTTGGGAGGTTTTCGAACACCGGGGAGCTGTTTTTT. Protein: CASSFGRFSNTGELFF.

The chain has TRBV7-2 and TRBJ2-1, with 7 bases aligning to TRBD2. The J segment lost 0 bases and the V segment lost 1 base, leaving 9 bases of the junction unmatched. This CDR3 is built from 18 residues. The germline V gene has CDR1 SGHTA and CDR2 FQGNSA. CDR3 nucleotide sequence: TGTGCCAGCAGCTTAGGAAGAGCGGGACGGAGCTCCTACAATGAGCAGTTCTTC. Amino acid sequence: CASSLGRAGRSSYNEQFF. Full variable domain (missing parts from reference TRBV7-2 and TRBJ2-1): GAGVSQSPSNKVTEKGKDVELRCDPISGHTALYWYRQSLGQGLEFLIYFQGNSAPDKSGLPSDRFSAERTGGSVSTLTIQRTQQEDSAVYLCASSLGRAGRSSYNEQFFGPGTRLTVL.

The chain employs TRBV7-2 and TRBJ2-7; TRBD1 matches 8 bases. V trimming: 5 bases; J trimming: 7 bases; junction bases outside the gene matches: 10. CDR3 length: 14 residues. Germline V gene sequence: CDR1 SGHTA, CDR2 FQGNSA. CDR3 residues: CASSQRQGLWEQYF. The CDR3 DNA sequence: TGTGCCAGCAGCCAACGACAGGGGTTATGGGAGCAGTACTTC.

This chain connects TRBV7-3 to TRBJ1-1; D call uncertain. The CDR3 extends over 13 amino acids. Germline V gives CDR1 SGHTA, CDR2 FQGTGA. V was clipped by 0 bases and J by 4 bases, with 6 bases between them. CDR3 protein: CASSLTGATEAFF. The CDR3 region has the DNA TGTGCCAGCAGCTTAACGGGAGCCACTGAAGCTTTCTTT.

This clone was seen a single time. The sample has other DNA sequences that encode this CDR3 too. This sequence joins TRBV29-1 and TRBJ1-1; D gene ambiguous. The CDR3 consists of 13 residues. The germline gives CDR1 SQVTM, CDR2 ANQGSEA. V was cut by 3 bases and J by 0 bases, with 8 bases left in between. CDR3 sequence reads: CSVEGRMNTEAFF. The CDR3, as DNA: TGCAGCGTTGAGGGCAGAATGAACACTGAAGCTTTCTTT.

This chain uses TRBV6-5 with TRBJ1-1; 7 nucleotides match TRBD1. Germline V gives CDR1 MNHEY, CDR2 SVGAGI. The CDR3 length is 13 residues. Trimming took 6 bases from V and 1 from J; bases not matched to a gene: 2. This CDR3 reads CASRQGKNTEAFF. For the CDR3, the DNA is TGTGCCAGCAGACAGGGGAAGAACACTGAAGCTTTCTTT.

V is TRBV19 and J is TRBJ2-5; 10 bases fit TRBD1. The CDR3 is 15 residues long. Germline V CDR1 and CDR2: LNHDA, SQIVND (reference sequence). The V gene end was trimmed by 3 bases and the J gene end by 4 bases; junction bases not matched to a gene: 5. CDR3 DNA sequence: TGTGCCAGTAGTATTCCCGGGACAGGGGTAGAGACCCAGTACTTC. This gives the protein CASSIPGTGVETQYF.

This clone was found once. V usage is TRBV28 and J usage is TRBJ2-2; 7 nucleotides align to TRBD2. The CDR3 is 14 amino acids. V dropped 4 bases and J dropped 7; count of bases not matched to a gene: 6. Germline assignment: CDR1 MDHEN and CDR2 SYDVKM. CDR3 sequence: CASSSGLVGGELFF. CDR3 nucleotide sequence: TGTGCCAGCAGTTCTGGACTAGTCGGCGGGGAGCTGTTTTTT.

The genes are TRBV20-1 and TRBJ1-1; 7 bases agree with TRBD1. J was trimmed by 8 bases and V by 6 bases; bases with no gene match: 3. Germline V CDR1 and CDR2: DFQATT, SNEGSKA (reference sequence). The CDR3 is 10 amino acids. This chain's CDR3 is CSASTGEAFF. In DNA, the CDR3 is TGCAGTGCGTCGACAGGGGAAGCTTTCTTT.

V and J are TRBV7-2 and TRBJ2-1; possible D gene TRBD2, 7 bases. CDR1 is SGHTA and CDR2 is FQGNSA in the germline V gene. V was shortened by 5 bases and J by 10 bases, with 9 bases between the two germline ends. CDR3 length: 11 amino acids. CDR3 in DNA: TGTGCCAGCAGCGAGGGGGGGGAGCAGTTCTTC. Its translation: CASSEGGEQFF.

Here the CDR3 DNA reads TGTGCCAGTCTGCGGCAGGGTCTCACTGAAGCTTTCTTT. This sequence encodes CASLRQGLTEAFF. This rearrangement joins TRBV19 to TRBJ1-1, with D possibly TRBD1 on 5 matching bases. The CDR3 is made up of 13 amino acids. Per the germline V gene, CDR1 is LNHDA and CDR2 is SQIVND (reference sequence). The ends were cut back, 8 bases at V and 4 bases at J, with 14 bases in the middle.